The TCR beta chain described here comes from a study of shared clonotypes between healthy human individuals (dated by TCRdb to 2018 to 2020). Background on the whole study: The cohort included a few men and a couple of women between 18 and 49 years of age. Each donor's leukapheresis produced roughly between roughly 0.85 and 10 billion PBMCs. To estimate repertoire size and how much clonotype sharing occurs between individuals, the study deeply sequenced the blood TCR repertoires of five or six healthy adults. For each donor, CD4 naive and CD4 memory were each given three plates, CD8 naive was given two plates, and CD8 memory was given one plate. To increase sequencing depth and limit assay-specific biases, different laboratories used diverse techniques to prepare libraries and sequence TCR repertoires.

The germline V gene encodes CDR1 MNHEY and CDR2 SMNVEV (reference sequence). V lost 0 bases and J lost 0 bases; the stretch between them is 6 bases long. The CDR3 spans 14 residues, from the cysteine through the phenylalanine. Only the CDR3 DNA is retained, 42 bases long and in frame from the first base. Remarks on this clone: This clone's antigen is unknown. No base-level quality is on record; no much larger clone is a single base apart. The sample holds other DNA sequences that translate to the same CDR3.

What the study reported, not specific to this receptor: Larger estimated clonotype richness was generally found for naive subsets than for memory subsets. Higher generation probabilities were observed for clonotypes shared by all four sorted-subset donors than for non-shared clonotypes. Only blood was sampled, and tissue TCR repertoires likely differ from those in blood. When several donors were compared, the shared fraction of clonotypes was 5% to 6.5% for naive CD4, over 3% for naive CD8, roughly 2.5% for memory CD4, and approximately 0.4% for memory CD8. Even with the large sequencing depth, rarefaction of the sorted-subset datasets indicated that sequencing was incomplete. Based on pairwise subsampling, the degree of clonotype sharing among donors was expected to be affected by sequencing depth. Because the study included only a small number of donors, the genetic and exposure-history diversity represented was limited.

TCR CDR3 regions were amplified from genomic DNA by multiplex PCR using the deep immunoSEQ assay. Extracted genomic DNA from each cell subset was spread evenly across all wells of several immunoSEQ 96-well plates, with each plate serving as a replicate. For sorted subsets, about 200 ng genomic DNA, equal to some 30,000 T cell genomes, was loaded into each replicate PCR. Purified libraries were measured with a Qubit 3.0 fluorometer, size-checked on a Bioanalyzer 2100, and measured again with the KAPA Library Quantification kit. Every immunoSEQ 96-well plate was sequenced on a separate single-read 150-cycle Illumina NextSeq 550 flow cell. The authors' pipeline ran thus. Because only junctional sequences without quality scores were contained in the immunoSEQ output, filtering matching that applied to full-length reads could not be performed. To assign V/J genes and CDR3, sequences were annotated against IMGT germline references using PyIR, a Python wrapper for IgBLAST v1.9. Any read was removed if the V/J assignment was weak (E-value above 1e-6), the CDR3 was missing, or the read contained stop codons, out-of-frame junctions, or ambiguous translated residues. V3J clonotypes were defined as sequences sharing an identical inferred V gene, J gene, and CDR3 amino acid sequence. The percentage overlap between two repertoires was calculated by dividing the number of shared unique clonotypes by the size of the smaller repertoire. Three approaches were used to assess repertoire richness: RTK rarefaction, the Chao1 estimator, and Recon v2.1 estimates of unobserved clonotypes. Generation probabilities for all TCRbeta clonotypes obtained by the gDNA method from four donors were computed using OLGA. TCRdb's version of the immuneACCESS table is confined to in-frame rearrangements and falls short of the full clone set. An unresolved V gene accounts for under half of the shortfall where checked; the remainder is of unknown origin. Clone size and the V and J calls come from that table; the DNA yielded D and trimming. Here the sample has about 1.5 million clones; around 97% occur a single time. The ten largest clones take up roughly 1.2% of the sample.

The donors were healthy, HIV-negative adults who had no recently reported acute infections or vaccinations. All donors were Caucasian adults living in Nashville, Tennessee, USA. CD4+ T cells were enriched by magnetic negative selection, after which naive cells were positively selected on CD45RA and the negative fraction was taken as the memory subset. After blood collection by leukapheresis, PBMCs were isolated using Ficoll-Histopaque density gradient centrifugation and then cryopreserved in the vapor phase of liquid nitrogen. Analytical flow cytometry was used to check the purity and quantity of each magnetically sorted T cell population. Each sorted fraction had its genomic DNA isolated and then quantified by UV absorbance on a Nanodrop 2000c.

This TCR came from a man aged 30-40 years in good health. Material: naive CD4+ T cells sorted from blood. The sample's cell subset or site label, decoded: CD45RA+ positively selected. Recombination connected TRBV27 to TRBJ2-7; no D segment can be confidently identified. The DNA reads TGTGCCAGCAGTTTATCAGGTGGCTCCTACGAGCAGTACTTC. The encoded protein is CASSLSGGSYEQYF.